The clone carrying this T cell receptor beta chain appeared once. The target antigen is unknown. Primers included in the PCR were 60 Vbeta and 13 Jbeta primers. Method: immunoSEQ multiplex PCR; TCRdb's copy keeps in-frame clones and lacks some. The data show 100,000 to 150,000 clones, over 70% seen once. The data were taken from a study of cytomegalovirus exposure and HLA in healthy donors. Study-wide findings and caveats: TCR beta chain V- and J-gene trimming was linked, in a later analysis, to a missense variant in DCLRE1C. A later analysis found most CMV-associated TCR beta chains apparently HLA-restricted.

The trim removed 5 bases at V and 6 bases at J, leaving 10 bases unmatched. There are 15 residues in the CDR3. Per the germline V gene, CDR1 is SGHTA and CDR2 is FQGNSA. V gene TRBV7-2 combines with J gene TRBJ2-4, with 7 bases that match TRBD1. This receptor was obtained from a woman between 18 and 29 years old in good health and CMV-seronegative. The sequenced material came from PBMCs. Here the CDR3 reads CASSPLGDRANIQYF. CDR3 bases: TGTGCCAGCAGCCCATTAGGGGACAGAGCAAACATTCAGTACTTC. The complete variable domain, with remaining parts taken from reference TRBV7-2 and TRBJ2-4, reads GAGVSQSPSNKVTEKGKDVELRCDPISGHTALYWYRQSLGQGLEFLIYFQGNSAPDKSGLPSDRFSAERTGGSVSTLTIQRTQQEDSAVYLCASSPLGDRANIQYFGAGTRLSVL.